Given below is one T cell receptor beta chain in context. Original processing methods: Amplification with reference gene primers provided the estimates of nucleated cell counts. Sequenced by immunoSEQ multiplex PCR; TCRdb stores in-frame clones only, minus some. D and trimming come from the DNA, and the V and J calls and clone size come from that table. The sample shows hundreds of thousands of clones, about 68% of them seen only once. This entry belongs to a study of blood T cell repertoires in COVID-19. Study-wide context: The study drew acute and convalescent COVID-19 samples from the United States, Italy and Spain. T cells, B-cell-depleted T cells, or PBMCs supplied cDNA or gDNA.

The CDR3 loop spans 16 amino acids. After removal of 5 bases from V and 3 bases from J, the junction contained 8 bases not matched to a gene. Looked up from germline, CDR1 is SEHNR and CDR2 is FQNEAQ (reference sequence). The sequenced sample consisted of peripheral blood. This rearrangement joins TRBV7-9 to TRBJ1-4; 8 positions agree with TRBD1. The TCR was taken from an elderly woman with acute or convalescent COVID-19. The CDR3 reads CASSEAVQGANEKLFF. DNA of the CDR3: TGTGCCAGCAGCGAGGCGGTACAGGGGGCTAATGAAAAACTGTTTTTT. Complete variable domain (other parts from reference TRBV7-9 and TRBJ1-4): DTGVSQNPRHKITKRGQNVTFRCDPISEHNRLYWYRQTLGQGPEFLTYFQNEAQLEKSRLLSDRFSAERPKGSFSTLEIQRTEQGDSAMYLCASSEAVQGANEKLFFGSGTQLSVL.